The clone carrying this T cell receptor (beta chain) turned up a few times. This record comes from a study of CD8 T cells in Susac syndrome. Germline trimming cut 3 bases from V and 8 bases from J; bases unmatched to any gene: 5. In germline, CDR1 is SGHNT, CDR2 YYREEE (reference sequence). CDR3 size: 14 residues. Reverse transcription of roughly 0.5 to 1 ug RNA used random hexamers. Amplification of TCR beta CDR3 used immunoSEQ multiplex PCR across 54 Vbeta and 13 Jbeta. MiXCR was run by TCRdb on the immunoSEQ multiplex PCR reads, yielding one entry per CDR3 protein. The sample includes 200,000 to 250,000 distinct CDR3 sequences, roughly 93% of them seen just once.

The chain recombines TRBV5-4 with TRBJ1-6, with 7 bases matching TRBD1. The sequence was obtained from a human donor with Susac syndrome. The sequencing input was CD4+ T cells from PBMCs. CDR3 protein: CASSSRQGYSPLHF. For the CDR3, the DNA is TGTGCCAGCAGCTCGAGACAGGGATATTCACCCCTCCACTTT.